This is a list of T cell receptor beta chains from one sample in a study of T cells expressing NK-cell markers. Reprocessing the 5' RACE reads, TCRdb reports a single entry for every CDR3 protein and omits DNA. The sample data list about 150,000 distinct CDR3 sequences. Sequences were obtained from blood T cells: a sorted CD56 or NKG2C T cell subset, CD4+ or CD8+ T cells, or bulk PBMC T cells (not recorded which). The source of these receptors is a woman in her forties or fifties in good health. Both conserved end residues are part of each CDR3. Each record gives: CDR3 length, J gene, V gene, CDR3 protein.

length: 13; J: TRBJ2-3; V: TRBV15; CDR3: CATWAGGTDTQYF
length: 13; J: TRBJ2-2; V: TRBV11-2; CDR3: CASSSSNTGELFF
length: 13; J: TRBJ2-1; V: TRBV7-7; CDR3: CASSWDPYNEQFF
length: 12; J: TRBJ2-7; V: TRBV5-5; CDR3: CASSLLPTEQYF
length: 18; J: TRBJ2-6; V: TRBV4-2; CDR3: CASDDAGPDDSGANVLTF
length: 13; J: TRBJ1-1; V: TRBV20-1; CDR3: CSAIEGFLTEAFF
length: 16; J: TRBJ2-3; V: TRBV7-8; CDR3: CASSDSGRARPDTQYF
length: 15; J: TRBJ2-7; V: TRBV6-2/TRBV6-3; CDR3: CASSWTTGYSYEQYF
length: 14; J: TRBJ1-1; V: TRBV6-6; CDR3: CASTLTGTNTEAFF
length: 11; J: TRBJ2-1; V: TRBV7-3; CDR3: CATEENGEQFF
length: 13; J: TRBJ1-1; V: TRBV6-4; CDR3: CASSDMTGAEAFF
length: 15; J: TRBJ2-3; V: TRBV24-1; CDR3: CATSESSASTDTQYF
length: 16; J: TRBJ2-1; V: TRBV9; CDR3: CASSVGATGYRNEQFF
length: 17; J: TRBJ2-1; V: TRBV12-3/TRBV12-4; CDR3: CASSFPQGGSSYNEQFF
length: 19; J: TRBJ2-1; V: TRBV5-1; CDR3: CASSLLVVGLAGDPNEQFF
length: 14; J: TRBJ2-1; V: TRBV3-1; CDR3: CASSHRTSGDEQFF
length: 15; J: TRBJ2-4; V: TRBV2; CDR3: CASSDSTGYSNIQYF
length: 12; J: TRBJ2-7; V: TRBV7-2; CDR3: CASSHRGGPGYF
length: 13; J: TRBJ2-1; V: TRBV12-3/TRBV12-4; CDR3: CASSPGQKPDQFF
length: 13; J: TRBJ2-5; V: TRBV5-1; CDR3: CASGLAGKETQYF
length: 14; J: TRBJ2-2; V: TRBV30; CDR3: CAWSLGTGPGELFF
length: 13; J: TRBJ2-3; V: TRBV28; CDR3: CASSFYGADTQYF
length: 18; J: TRBJ2-2; V: TRBV14; CDR3: CASSQVFSGRAGTGELFF
length: 12; J: TRBJ2-7; V: TRBV9; CDR3: CASSGGNYEQYF
length: 12; J: TRBJ2-2; V: TRBV15; CDR3: CATRAGTGELFF
length: 16; J: TRBJ2-3; V: TRBV7-9; CDR3: CASSPGRASSTDTQYF
length: 15; J: TRBJ2-2; V: TRBV9; CDR3: CASSIRGDAGGELFF
length: 18; J: TRBJ2-1; V: TRBV14; CDR3: CASSQEALLAGGHNEQFF
length: 16; J: TRBJ2-3; V: TRBV3-1; CDR3: CASSQEGGQGADTQYF
length: 16; J: TRBJ1-5; V: TRBV4-1; CDR3: CASSHGPGQGVQPQHF
length: 12; J: TRBJ2-1; V: TRBV5-6; CDR3: CASSLLTGEGFF
length: 13; J: TRBJ1-5; V: TRBV19; CDR3: CASSMSGGQPQHF
length: 19; J: TRBJ2-5; V: TRBV4-1; CDR3: CASSQGDLTSGRHQETQYF
length: 13; J: TRBJ2-7; V: TRBV7-2; CDR3: CASSFGGVYEQYF
length: 15; J: TRBJ2-1; V: TRBV7-9; CDR3: CASSTGGVLRNEQFF
length: 16; J: TRBJ2-5; V: TRBV2; CDR3: CASRSAGGAWVETQYF
length: 17; J: TRBJ2-3; V: TRBV27; CDR3: CASGLFRTSGGTDTQYF
length: 15; J: TRBJ2-1; V: TRBV30; CDR3: CAWSVGGSSYNEQFF
length: 15; J: TRBJ2-6; V: TRBV6-5; CDR3: CASRGRSSGANVLTF
length: 19; J: TRBJ2-2; V: TRBV5-1; CDR3: CASSKTGTRDHPNTGELFF
length: 15; J: TRBJ2-5; V: TRBV27; CDR3: CASSLGAGDMETQYF
length: 12; J: TRBJ2-1; V: TRBV12-3/TRBV12-4; CDR3: CASSLVAGQQFF
length: 12; J: TRBJ1-1; V: TRBV6-1; CDR3: CASKVKTSEAFF
length: 14; J: TRBJ2-7; V: TRBV10-3; CDR3: CAIRPGLAAYEQYF
length: 16; J: TRBJ2-4; V: TRBV7-9; CDR3: CASSPPAGVSKNIQYF
length: 12; J: TRBJ2-1; V: TRBV6-2/TRBV6-3; CDR3: CASAPGDNEQFF
length: 17; J: TRBJ2-3; V: TRBV9; CDR3: CASSVSGGQGHADTQYF
length: 22; J: TRBJ1-2; V: TRBV2; CDR3: CASSGLNSPGTGFKEWNYGYTF
length: 11; J: TRBJ1-2; V: TRBV20-1; CDR3: CSAGREYGYTF
length: 12; J: TRBJ2-2; V: TRBV3-1; CDR3: CASLKGPGELFF
length: 12; J: TRBJ2-7; V: TRBV5-6; CDR3: CASSPRSGEQYF
length: 13; J: TRBJ1-1; V: TRBV4-1; CDR3: CASSPIRGTEAFF
length: 12; J: TRBJ2-2; V: TRBV6-5; CDR3: CASRGDPGELFF